A selection of T cell receptor beta chains follows, all from one sample in a study of technical replicates of blood from a few donors. This table comes from immunoSEQ multiplex PCR, and its TCRdb copy is limited to in-frame clones, with some not included. The sample includes 85,000 to 100,000 clones, 85% to 95% of them seen just once. Sequencing was carried out using T cells isolated from PBMCs. These receptors originate from a human donor in good health. Both conserved end residues are part of each CDR3. Each record gives: V gene, J gene, D gene, clone size, CDR3 protein, CDR3 DNA. A D gene is named only where the DNA matches it firmly. Size is omitted from some rows. Given values are once, few, many or a class for expanded clones.

TRBV27,TRBJ2-7,TRBD2,NA,CASSYQREGTYEQYF,TGTGCCAGCAGTTACCAGCGGGAAGGCACCTACGAGCAGTACTTC
TRBV5-1,TRBJ2-5,NA,NA,CASSQAATHQETQYF,TGCGCCAGCAGCCAAGCTGCTACTCACCAAGAGACCCAGTACTTC
TRBV7-3,TRBJ2-3,NA,few,CASSLSERDTQYF,TGTGCCAGCAGCTTAAGCGAGCGGGATACGCAGTATTTT
TRBV14,TRBJ1-1,TRBD1,few,CASSPRGGGGAGVREAFF,TGTGCCAGCAGCCCTCGAGGTGGAGGGGGCGCGGGTGTACGAGAAGCTTTCTTT
TRBV27,TRBJ2-1,NA,NA,CASPPSFPDLPGGDAYSYNEQFF,TGTGCCAGCCCGCCTAGCTTCCCCGACCTCCCGGGCGGGGACGCTTACTCCTACAATGAGCAGTTCTTC
TRBV14,TRBJ2-1,NA,NA,CASSQDLLRWYAYNEQFF,TGTGCCAGCAGCCAAGATCTCCTGAGGTGGTACGCCTACAATGAGCAGTTCTTC
TRBV28,TRBJ2-7,TRBD1,NA,CASSIGQGGYEQYF,TGTGCCAGCAGTATCGGACAGGGGGGCTACGAGCAGTACTTC
TRBV28,TRBJ2-3,NA,NA,CASSSLDEGDTDTQYF,TGTGCCAGCAGTTCCCTGGACGAGGGGGACACAGATACGCAGTATTTT
TRBV18,TRBJ2-1,TRBD2,NA,CASSPTSGSLYEQFF,TGTGCCAGCTCACCGACTAGCGGGAGTCTGTACGAGCAGTTCTTC
TRBV7-9,TRBJ2-2,TRBD1,NA,CASSFPTGVGTGELFF,TGTGCCAGCAGCTTTCCTACAGGGGTGGGCACCGGGGAGCTGTTTTTT
TRBV7-9,TRBJ2-5,TRBD2,once,CASSLIGSGGFRETQYF,TGTGCCAGCAGCTTAATCGGATCGGGAGGTTTTAGAGAGACCCAGTACTTC
TRBV5-1,TRBJ2-3,NA,NA,CASTPGIPEDTQYF,TGCGCCAGCACACCAGGGATCCCAGAGGATACGCAGTATTTT
TRBV13,TRBJ1-2,NA,NA,CASSLGQDYGYTF,TGTGCCAGCAGCTTAGGGCAGGACTATGGCTACACCTTC
TRBV6-1,TRBJ1-2,NA,NA,CASSAQGATGYTF,TGTGCCAGCAGTGCCCAAGGGGCTACGGGCTACACCTTC
TRBV27,TRBJ1-5,NA,NA,CASSLLGVLGLQPQHF,TGTGCCAGCAGTTTATTAGGGGTCCTTGGGCTACAGCCCCAGCATTTT
TRBV7-2,TRBJ2-1,NA,NA,CASSLVRGDEQFF,TGTGCCAGCAGCTTAGTGCGAGGCGATGAGCAGTTCTTC
TRBV2,TRBJ1-4,NA,NA,CASRPGDTTNEKLFF,TGTGCCAGCCGCCCTGGGGACACAACTAATGAAAAACTGTTTTTT
TRBV19,TRBJ1-2,TRBD1,NA,CASSVTGQGAGRGYTF,TGTGCCAGTAGTGTCACGGGACAGGGGGCTGGGCGAGGCTACACCTTC